These T cell receptor beta chains were read from a single sample in a study of shared clonotypes between healthy human individuals. Profiling relied on immunoSEQ multiplex PCR, and the TCRdb table lists in-frame clones only, not all of them. The sample has about 770,000 clones, approximately 77% seen once. Sequencing was carried out using memory CD4+ T cells sorted from blood. These receptors were collected from a woman between 25 and 40 years old in good health. CDR3s include the opening cysteine and the closing phenylalanine or tryptophan. The D gene is left open where the match is weak. Rows give clone size only sometimes, using once, few, many, or a class for an expanded clone.

clone size,V gene,J gene,D gene,CDR3 DNA,CDR3 protein
-,TRBV4-1,TRBJ2-7,TRBD2,TGCGCCAGCAGCCAACGAGTAGCAGCTAGCGGGAACTCCTACGAGCAGTACTTC,CASSQRVAASGNSYEQYF
few,TRBV7-3,TRBJ2-1,TRBD2,TGTGCCAGCAGCCGTCAGCGGGAGCAGTACAATGAGCAGTTCTTC,CASSRQREQYNEQFF
-,TRBV5-8,TRBJ2-1,-,TGTGCCAGCAGCTTGCGGGACAACAATGAGCAGTTCTTC,CASSLRDNNEQFF
once,TRBV6-1,TRBJ2-1,TRBD2,TGTGCCAGCAGTGCTAGCGGGAGAGGTACCTACAATGAGCAGTTCTTC,CASSASGRGTYNEQFF
-,TRBV6-1,TRBJ1-1,-,TGTGCCAGCTGCTACCGGGAGAGTGAAGCTTTCTTT,CASCYRESEAFF
-,TRBV5-1,TRBJ2-1,-,TGCGCCAGCAGCAAAGGACTGCCGAGCTCCTACAATGAGCAGTTCTTC,CASSKGLPSSYNEQFF
-,TRBV28,TRBJ2-7,TRBD1,TGTGCCAGCAGTGTGACAGGGCCCTACGAGCAGTACTTC,CASSVTGPYEQYF
-,TRBV28,TRBJ1-2,TRBD1,TGTGCCAGCAGATCCGGGACAGGTGACCATGGCTACACCTTC,CASRSGTGDHGYTF
-,TRBV11-2,TRBJ1-1,-,TGTGCCAGCAGCTTACTTACAGAAGCTTTCTTT,CASSLLTEAFF
few,TRBV2,TRBJ2-1,-,TGTGCCAGCAGTGAACTTTCCTACAATGAGCAGTTCTTC,CASSELSYNEQFF
few,TRBV28,TRBJ1-5,-,TGTGCCAGCAGTTTAACTAATTTGGGAAATCAGCCCCAGCATTTT,CASSLTNLGNQPQHF
-,TRBV6-1,TRBJ2-3,-,TGTGCCAGCAGTGAGTCATCGGGTCCAGATACGCAGTATTTT,CASSESSGPDTQYF
once,TRBV7-8,TRBJ2-1,TRBD1,TGTGCCAGCAGCTTGGGGGCCCGGGACAGGGATTACAATGAGCAGTTCTTC,CASSLGARDRDYNEQFF
-,TRBV19,TRBJ2-3,-,TGTGCCAGTAGTATAGACGGGGTTAGCACAGATACGCAGTATTTT,CASSIDGVSTDTQYF
few,TRBV5-4,TRBJ2-1,TRBD2,TGTGCCAGCAGCAGGATGACTAGCGGAAACAATGAGCAGTTCTTC,CASSRMTSGNNEQFF
-,TRBV5-5,TRBJ2-5,-,TGTGCCAGCAGCCAGGGACGGGGCAGACAAGAGACCCAGTACTTC,CASSQGRGRQETQYF
-,TRBV11-2,TRBJ2-1,TRBD2,TGTGCCAGCAGATCTCTAGCGGGCGCTTACAATGAGCAGTTCTTC,CASRSLAGAYNEQFF
-,TRBV5-1,TRBJ2-7,-,TGCGCCAGTGCCCAGGGACTCGCCTACGAGCAGTACTTC,CASAQGLAYEQYF
-,TRBV5-4,TRBJ1-2,TRBD1,TGTGCCAGCGGACAGGGGAATAACTATGGCTACACCTTC,CASGQGNNYGYTF
-,TRBV28,TRBJ1-5,-,TGTGCCAGTCGCTCCCGGCAGCCCCAGCATTTT,CASRSRQPQHF
-,TRBV5-1,TRBJ2-7,-,TGCGCCAGCAGCAAGGGGGTTTGGGAGCAGTACTTC,CASSKGVWEQYF
-,TRBV5-4,TRBJ1-2,-,TGTGCCAGCAGCTTGGAAAGTAACTATGGCTACACCTTC,CASSLESNYGYTF
-,TRBV10-1,TRBJ2-3,-,TGCGCCAGCAGTGTGGCCGGTACAGATACGCAGTATTTT,CASSVAGTDTQYF
-,TRBV14,TRBJ2-5,TRBD1,TGTGCCAGCAGCCAAGATCCCGGACAGGGACAAGAGACCCAGTACTTC,CASSQDPGQGQETQYF
-,TRBV19,TRBJ2-7,TRBD1,TGTGCCAGTAGTATTCTAGGGGGCTTTGGGTACGAGCAGTACTTC,CASSILGGFGYEQYF
-,TRBV11-2,TRBJ2-5,-,TGTGCCAGCAGTCGTCTAGCGAGACAGTACCAAGAGACCCAGTACTTC,CASSRLARQYQETQYF
-,TRBV9,TRBJ2-1,-,TGTGCCAGCAGCGTGGGCGGGTCTCTCAATGAGCAGTTCTTC,CASSVGGSLNEQFF
-,TRBV10-3,TRBJ2-2,-,TGTGCCATCGAATCAGGGGGGACCGGGGAGCTGTTTTTT,CAIESGGTGELFF